Listed below are T cell receptor beta chains from one sample, sequenced in a study of blood T cell repertoires in COVID-19. Data came from immunoSEQ multiplex PCR; TCRdb stores just in-frame clones and leaves some out. The sample shows 84,000 or so clones, approximately 80% of them seen only once. What was sequenced was peripheral blood. The origin of the receptors is a woman of 80 years or more with acute or convalescent COVID-19. Each CDR3 is given with its conserved first and last residue. Fields, in order: J gene, V gene, D gene, clone size, CDR3 protein, CDR3 DNA. D genes are given only for firm matches. Clone size appears in some rows only: once, few, many, or a class for an expanded clone.

j_gene: TRBJ2-2
v_gene: TRBV3-1/TRBV3-2
d_gene: TRBD1
abundance: .
CDR3aa: CASSLGTANTGELFF
CDR3nt: TGTGCCAGCAGCCTCGGGACAGCAAACACCGGGGAGCTGTTTTTT

j_gene: TRBJ2-7
v_gene: TRBV19
d_gene: TRBD2
abundance: .
CDR3aa: CARLGQRELDEQYF
CDR3nt: TGTGCCCGACTAGGTCAGCGGGAATTGGACGAGCAGTACTTC

j_gene: TRBJ1-2
v_gene: TRBV19
d_gene: .
abundance: once
CDR3aa: CASSPRTGNYGYTF
CDR3nt: TGTGCCAGTAGCCCACGCACAGGGAACTATGGCTACACCTTC

j_gene: TRBJ2-5
v_gene: TRBV18
d_gene: .
abundance: .
CDR3aa: CASNPPTGETQYF
CDR3nt: TGTGCCAGTAACCCCCCCACCGGGGAGACCCAGTACTTC

j_gene: TRBJ1-2
v_gene: TRBV19
d_gene: TRBD1
abundance: .
CDR3aa: CASSIGGTGRSNYGYTF
CDR3nt: TGTGCCAGTAGTATTGGAGGGACAGGACGATCTAACTATGGCTACACCTTC

j_gene: TRBJ2-7
v_gene: TRBV11-3
d_gene: .
abundance: .
CDR3aa: CASGGSGEQYF
CDR3nt: TGTGCCAGCGGAGGGTCCGGCGAGCAGTACTTC

j_gene: TRBJ2-5
v_gene: TRBV3-1/TRBV3-2
d_gene: TRBD2
abundance: .
CDR3aa: CASSFRTSGGAETQYF
CDR3nt: TGTGCCAGCAGCTTTCGGACTAGCGGGGGGGCGGAGACCCAGTACTTC

j_gene: TRBJ1-4
v_gene: TRBV27
d_gene: .
abundance: .
CDR3aa: CASSLSTPLGGGEKLFF
CDR3nt: TGTGCCAGCAGTTTATCGACGCCTCTCGGGGGTGGTGAAAAACTGTTTTTT

j_gene: TRBJ1-1
v_gene: TRBV11-2
d_gene: TRBD1
abundance: few
CDR3aa: CASSILQGANTEAFF
CDR3nt: TGTGCCAGCAGCATTTTACAGGGGGCCAACACTGAAGCTTTCTTT

j_gene: TRBJ2-3
v_gene: TRBV11-3
d_gene: TRBD2
abundance: .
CDR3aa: CASSSLAGGPTDTQYF
CDR3nt: TGTGCCAGCAGCTCATTAGCGGGGGGCCCCACAGATACGCAGTATTTT

j_gene: TRBJ2-7
v_gene: TRBV3-1/TRBV3-2
d_gene: TRBD2
abundance: .
CDR3aa: CASSRTSGGAGTYEQYF
CDR3nt: TGTGCCAGCAGCCGTACTAGCGGGGGGGCCGGAACCTACGAGCAGTACTTC

j_gene: TRBJ1-2
v_gene: TRBV7-2
d_gene: .
abundance: few
CDR3aa: CASSSHLQQGNYGYTF
CDR3nt: TGTGCCAGCAGCTCCCATCTCCAACAGGGAAACTATGGCTACACCTTC

j_gene: TRBJ1-5
v_gene: TRBV19
d_gene: .
abundance: .
CDR3aa: CASSIVLGGGGGQPQHF
CDR3nt: TGTGCCAGTAGTATAGTCCTGGGGGGAGGCGGTGGACAGCCCCAGCATTTT

j_gene: TRBJ1-1
v_gene: TRBV25-1
d_gene: TRBD1
abundance: .
CDR3aa: CASSDPARDRDTEAFF
CDR3nt: TGTGCCAGCAGTGATCCCGCACGGGACAGGGACACTGAAGCTTTCTTT

j_gene: TRBJ1-3
v_gene: TRBV28
d_gene: .
abundance: .
CDR3aa: CASSTGSPSGNTIYF
CDR3nt: TGTGCCAGCAGTACAGGGAGTCCCTCTGGAAACACCATATATTTT

j_gene: TRBJ1-3
v_gene: TRBV29-1
d_gene: .
abundance: .
CDR3aa: CSVLVGNTIYF
CDR3nt: TGCAGCGTTTTAGTCGGAAACACCATATATTTT

j_gene: TRBJ1-1
v_gene: TRBV5-4
d_gene: .
abundance: .
CDR3aa: CASSLAGHTNTEAFF
CDR3nt: TGTGCCAGCAGCTTAGCGGGCCACACAAACACTGAAGCTTTCTTT

j_gene: TRBJ2-7
v_gene: TRBV15
d_gene: .
abundance: .
CDR3aa: CATSRDKQDAYEQYF
CDR3nt: TGTGCCACCAGCAGAGATAAACAGGACGCCTACGAGCAGTACTTC

j_gene: TRBJ2-7
v_gene: TRBV2
d_gene: .
abundance: .
CDR3aa: CASKGGRNEQYF
CDR3nt: TGTGCCAGCAAGGGGGGGCGGAACGAGCAGTACTTC

j_gene: TRBJ2-7
v_gene: TRBV18
d_gene: .
abundance: few
CDR3aa: CASALDQGYEQYF
CDR3nt: TGTGCCAGCGCCTTGGACCAGGGCTACGAGCAGTACTTC